This is a list of T cell receptor beta chains from one sample in a study of T-cell memory formation after mild COVID-19. TCRdb re-derived calls from the 5' RACE reads in MiXCR, one entry per CDR3 protein. This table has some 150,000 distinct CDR3 sequences, about 19% appearing once. Material: PBMCs or a T cell subset sorted from them (not recorded which). The source of these receptors is an adult woman who had mild COVID-19 (a few samples of this study predate the infection). Cell type and time point are not known. The CDR3 runs from the conserved cysteine through the conserved F or W. Part of the rows lack a size; the others show once, few, many or a class for expanded clones.

abundance,j_gene,len,v_gene,CDR3aa
-,TRBJ1-2,14,TRBV9,CASTLGSANYGYTF
few,TRBJ1-6,13,TRBV5-5,CASSSGPNSPLHF
few,TRBJ1-2,15,TRBV7-2,CASRLTGPSYGGYTF
few,TRBJ2-1,13,TRBV29-1,CSVDTPPGNEQFF
few,TRBJ2-3,17,TRBV6-2/TRBV6-3,CASRGLGPSGGSDTQYF
-,TRBJ2-3,16,TRBV24-1,CATSGGGGSLADTQYF
once,TRBJ1-5,16,TRBV7-8,CASSKLQGPGNQPQHF
-,TRBJ1-4,15,TRBV2,CASSEQGRARKKLFF
few,TRBJ1-2,14,TRBV20-1,CSAREQGVNYGYTF
many,TRBJ2-3,14,TRBV7-9,CASLGGSSTDTQYF
-,TRBJ2-3,14,TRBV7-2,CASSLDVGTDTQYF
few,TRBJ2-7,13,TRBV5-1,CASSWGQGDEQYF
-,TRBJ2-1,16,TRBV11-2,CASSLPGLAGYNEQFF
few,TRBJ2-5,15,TRBV2,CASRESVTIQETQYF
-,TRBJ2-1,15,TRBV4-3,CASSQEGSGSNEQFF
-,TRBJ1-1,13,TRBV12-3/TRBV12-4,CASSLMKDNEAFF
-,TRBJ2-1,17,TRBV12-3/TRBV12-4,CASRAGSGLSAYNEQFF
few,TRBJ2-7,13,TRBV9,CASSERQGYEQYF
-,TRBJ1-5,16,TRBV6-2/TRBV6-3,CASSYSGLGQGQPQHF
few,TRBJ2-7,13,TRBV14,CASSPADLYEQYF
few,TRBJ1-4,14,TRBV7-6,CASSRRGTNEKLFF
few,TRBJ2-2,13,TRBV3-1,CASSQVFTGELFF
few,TRBJ2-5,14,TRBV18,CASSPRTETETQYF
few,TRBJ2-1,14,TRBV18,CASSQTRTGDEQFF
few,TRBJ1-2,13,TRBV29-1,CSVEDRSLYGYTF
few,TRBJ2-7,14,TRBV6-2/TRBV6-3,CASSKLAGVREQYF
-,TRBJ2-5,16,TRBV4-1,CASSLQSGLTFMAQYF
-,TRBJ1-5,12,TRBV24-1,CAIAQGNQPQHF
few,TRBJ2-5,18,TRBV9,CASSAGTSGGRFQETQYF
-,TRBJ2-7,15,TRBV15,CATSRVAGSSYEQYF
few,TRBJ2-1,17,TRBV24-1,CATSDLPVGTRPNEQFF
once,TRBJ1-1,16,TRBV6-2/TRBV6-3,CASSSPIGGENTEAFF
-,TRBJ1-6,13,TRBV7-9,CASSSHESSPLHF
few,TRBJ2-3,14,TRBV11-3,CASSLAGPLDTQYF
few,TRBJ1-1,13,TRBV10-3,CAMSRAMNTEAFF
few,TRBJ2-7,14,TRBV4-3,CASSQLREVSEQYF
few,TRBJ2-7,13,TRBV25-1,CASSEGGSYEQYF
-,TRBJ1-3,15,TRBV3-1,CASSQVIISGNTIYF
few,TRBJ1-2,13,TRBV6-5,CASSPGTGRGYTF
-,TRBJ2-7,14,TRBV6-1,CASTGLAGPYEQYF
-,TRBJ2-1,15,TRBV20-1,CSATTGGGFGNEQFF
-,TRBJ1-2,12,TRBV12-3/TRBV12-4,CASSLAGYGYTF
once,TRBJ2-3,15,TRBV6-5,CASSYARGAADTQYF
many,TRBJ1-4,11,TRBV5-5,CASSFGEKLFF
-,TRBJ2-5,13,TRBV15,CATSRARQETHYF
few,TRBJ1-5,16,TRBV28,CASSPFVDRVKQPQHF
few,TRBJ2-5,15,TRBV4-1,CASSQDQSGPETQYF
-,TRBJ1-2,15,TRBV5-1,CASTPGSGRNYGYTF
few,TRBJ1-4,13,TRBV20-1,CSARDRADEKLFF
-,TRBJ2-3,13,TRBV10-3,CAISEGSTDTQYF